In this sample, the clone carrying this TCR beta chain turned up a few times. Its matching antigen is unknown. Germline V gene sequence: CDR1 SGHVS, CDR2 FNYEAQ. This CDR3 comprises 14 residues. V was cut by 1 base and J by 1 base, with 7 bases left in between. The data belong to a study of CD8 T cells in ankylosing spondylitis. The study, taken as a whole, reports: The authors reported significant enrichment of disease-linked clones in matched ankylosing spondylitis synovial fluid. A motif of under 10 highly homologous TCR beta variants was seen as apparently characteristic of ankylosing spondylitis blood.

Using its own MiXCR run on the 5' RACE reads, TCRdb lists one record per CDR3 protein. The sample gives around 150,000 distinct CDR3 sequences, 30% to 40% of which show up once; 6% is in the top ten. This receptor was obtained from a male donor with ankylosing spondylitis. The material sequenced was synovial fluid, either unsorted or a sorted T cell fraction (not recorded which). The V gene is TRBV7-6, the J gene TRBJ1-2; no clear D. The CDR3 loop is CASSLDRSNYGYTF. The CDR3 DNA sequence: TGTGCCAGCAGCTTAGATCGCAGTAACTATGGCTACACCTTC.